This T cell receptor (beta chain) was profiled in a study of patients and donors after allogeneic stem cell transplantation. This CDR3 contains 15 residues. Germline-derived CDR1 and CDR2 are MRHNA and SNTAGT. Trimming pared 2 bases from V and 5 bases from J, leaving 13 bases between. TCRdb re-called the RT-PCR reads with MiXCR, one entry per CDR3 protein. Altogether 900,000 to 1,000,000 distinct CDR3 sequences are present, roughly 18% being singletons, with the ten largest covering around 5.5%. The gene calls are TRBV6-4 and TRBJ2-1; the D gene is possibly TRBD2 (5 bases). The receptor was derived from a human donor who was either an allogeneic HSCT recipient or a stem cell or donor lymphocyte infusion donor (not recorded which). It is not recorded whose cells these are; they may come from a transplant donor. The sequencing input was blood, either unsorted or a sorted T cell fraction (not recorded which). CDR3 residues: CASSDPPSGHNEQFF. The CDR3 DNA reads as TGTGCCAGCAGTGACCCCCCAAGCGGCCACAATGAGCAGTTCTTC.